The entry below gives a single T cell receptor beta chain sequence along with its context. Its binding antigen is unknown. Base quality data are lacking; no much larger clone is found one base away. This specimen belongs to a study of OX40 agonist ivuxolimab in advanced cancers. With regard to the full study: Ivuxolimab was an agonistic, fully human IgG2 monoclonal antibody directed against OX40 (CD134), a costimulatory receptor. Prior anti-PD-1, anti-PD-L1 or anti-CTLA-4 therapy was permitted, and checkpoint inhibitors had been received by about 36% of dose-escalation patients. Peripheral TCRbeta sequencing was intended to test whether TCR sequence diversity was altered and clonal T-cell expansion was caused by ivuxolimab. Of the approximately 50 dose-escalation patients, hepatocellular carcinoma was present in about 20, melanoma in roughly 15, renal cell carcinoma in 9 and head and neck cancer in 9. Partial responses occurred in three dose-escalation patients: two with cutaneous melanoma and one with hepatocellular carcinoma. Intravenous ivuxolimab was administered to patients every 2 weeks at six dose levels: 0.01, 0.1, 0.3, 1.5, 3 and 10 mg/kg. The monotherapy dose-escalation portion (N ≈ 55 patients) of the phase I ivuxolimab trial is reported in the paper. A male proportion of around 83% and a mean age of approximately 62 years, ranging from about 23 to 90, were recorded for the dose-escalation cohort. The study at large found these results: On average, CD8+ T cells showed more expanded clones than CD4+ T cells after ivuxolimab. At doses of 0.1 to 3.0 mg/kg, clonal expansion of both CD4+ and CD8+ blood T cells was observed from baseline to week 6. Partial responders in the 0.1-3.0 mg/kg groups had among the lowest normalized peripheral clonal expansion, especially among CD8+ T cells. Low levels of normalized T-cell clonal expansion were also shown by some nonresponding patients. The antigen specificity of the clonally expanded peripheral T cells was not determined.

For sequencing of the TCRbeta CDR3 region, genomic DNA was extracted from the sorted cells. TCRbeta CDR3 regions were sequenced using the immunoSEQ Assay. TCRdb holds this immuneACCESS table with in-frame rearrangements only. Some clones are missing; in checked studies, unresolved V genes explain under half, and the rest has no known cause. In this sample the table shows about 10,000 clones, 75% to 85% of which occur a single time. Roughly 31% of the sample comes from the top ten. Patients with autoimmune disease history or receiving systemic immunosuppression were excluded from the trial. Peripheral blood for TCR sequencing was drawn from every dose cohort at baseline, at cycle 4 day 1 and at cycle 7 day 1. The samples were taken from a phase I, first-in-human, multicenter, open-label dose-escalation trial of ivuxolimab. The trial enrolled adults with locally advanced or metastatic head and neck squamous cell, hepatocellular, melanoma or renal cell carcinoma. Before TCR sequencing, CD4+ T cells and CD8+ T cells from peripheral blood were sorted into separate populations.

From the germline V gene (reference sequence), CDR1 is SEHNR and CDR2 is FQNEAQ. The CDR3 contains 18 residues, cysteine and phenylalanine counted. Only the CDR3 DNA stays, 54 bases, in frame from base 1. Unmatched junction bases come to 10, with V trimmed by 2 bases and J by 3 bases. The chain was built from TRBV7-9 and TRBJ2-7; TRBD2 fits 13 bases in the junction. The sample was CD4+ or CD8+ T cells sorted from blood, taken in a trial of the OX40 agonist ivuxolimab. This TCR came from an adult with an advanced solid tumor such as melanoma, head and neck, liver or kidney cancer. The CDR3 reads as follows: CASSLRYQGLAGNYEQYF. The nucleotide sequence reads TGTGCCAGCAGCTTACGATATCAGGGACTAGCGGGAAACTACGAGCAGTACTTC.